This record covers a single TCR beta chain. Original processing notes: Reference gene primer amplification gave estimated nucleated cell counts. The method was immunoSEQ multiplex PCR; TCRdb's version includes in-frame clones alone and lacks a portion of them. The V and J calls and clone size come from that table; D and trimming were worked out from the DNA. The sample lists 50,000 to 70,000 clones, around 80% occurring once. The data stem from a study of blood T cell repertoires in COVID-19. Study details: The study drew acute and convalescent COVID-19 samples from the United States, Italy and Spain.

The clonotype originates from a woman aged 60-75 years with acute or convalescent COVID-19. Sequencing used peripheral blood.

Written as DNA, the CDR3 is TGTGCCAGCAGCTTTGTGACGGGGGGAGGCACAGATACGCAGTATTTT. The encoded protein is CASSFVTGGGTDTQYF. This chain joins TRBV5-6 and TRBJ2-3, with 7 nucleotides matching TRBD2. The CDR3 covers 16 residues. V lost 2 bases, J lost 1 base, and 7 bases stayed unmatched. CDR1 is SGHDT, CDR2 YYEEEE, per germline.